This T cell receptor (beta chain) was found in a study of control samples from healthy donors and cancer patients. This CDR3 spans 15 amino acids. The V end was cut by 3 bases, the J end by 4 bases, with 14 bases between. Per germline, CDR1 LGHDT and CDR2 YNNKEL (reference sequence). The table came from immunoSEQ multiplex PCR; TCRdb's copy has only in-frame clones and leaves some out. This sample has approximately 190,000 clones; approximately 91% occur once, and the top ten carry less than 2%. The J gene is TRBJ2-3, the V gene TRBV3-1 (or the pseudogene TRBV3-2); tentatively, D is TRBD2 (6 bases). Sequenced sample: blood. The sequence was obtained from a young man in good health. CDR3 nucleotide sequence: TGTGCCAGCAGCCATCTAGGAGGGTGGGCAGATACGCAGTATTTT. Its protein product is CASSHLGGWADTQYF.